Sequencing of this T cell receptor (beta chain) was carried out in a study of shared clonotypes between healthy human individuals. Splitting the CD4+ cells yielded a CD45RA+ naive subset and a CD45RA-negative memory subset. The junction had 5 bases not matched to a gene; V was cut back by 5 bases and J by 7 bases. Germline CDR1 reads SGHTA; CDR2 reads FQGNSA. The CDR3 runs to 15 residues. Measured with immunoSEQ multiplex PCR; TCRdb has only the in-frame clones, and not every one. Of millions of clones detected, over 85% appear once; the ten largest clones hold approximately 0.4%. Overall study findings and caveats: Sampling covered nothing but blood. Tissue TCR repertoires likely differ from those found in blood.

As regards this clone: The antigen is undetermined. The sample contains more than one DNA sequence encoding this CDR3.

Sequenced sample: naive CD4+ T cells from PBMCs. The subset here: CD45RA+ positively selected. V and J are TRBV7-2 and TRBJ2-1; 13 bases line up with TRBD2. The receptor's source is a man in his late teens or twenties in good health. Some clones in this sample may be carry-over from other donors' samples. CDR3 sequence (DNA): TGTGCCAGCAGCCTTGGGACTAGCGGGACGAATGAGCAGTTCTTC. Translated, it gives CASSLGTSGTNEQFF.